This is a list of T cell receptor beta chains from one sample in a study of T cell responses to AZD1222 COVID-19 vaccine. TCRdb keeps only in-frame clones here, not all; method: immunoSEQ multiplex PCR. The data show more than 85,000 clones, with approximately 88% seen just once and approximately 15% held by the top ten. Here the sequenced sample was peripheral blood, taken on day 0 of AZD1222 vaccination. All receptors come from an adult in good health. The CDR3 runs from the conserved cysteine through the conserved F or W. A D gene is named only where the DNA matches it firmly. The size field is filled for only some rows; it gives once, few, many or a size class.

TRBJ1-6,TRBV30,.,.,CAWSRSGQGYSPLHF,TGTGCCTGGAGCCGCTCGGGGCAGGGGTACTCACCCCTCCACTTT
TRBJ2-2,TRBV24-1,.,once,CATSPEGDTGELFF,TGTGCCACCAGTCCCGAAGGGGACACCGGGGAGCTGTTTTTT
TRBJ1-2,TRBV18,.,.,CASSRAGAEAYTF,TGTGCCAGCTCACGCGCCGGGGCTGAGGCCTACACCTTC
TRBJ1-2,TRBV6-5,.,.,CASSYSNQGGGYTF,TGTGCCAGCAGTTACTCTAACCAGGGAGGCGGCTACACCTTC
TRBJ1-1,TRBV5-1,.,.,CASSSDGNTEAFF,TGCGCCAGCAGCTCGGACGGGAACACTGAAGCTTTCTTT
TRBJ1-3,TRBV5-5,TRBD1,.,CASSLGDRVSGNTIYF,TGTGCCAGCAGCTTGGGGGACAGGGTCTCTGGAAACACCATATATTTT
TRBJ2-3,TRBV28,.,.,CASSLGFTDTQYF,TGTGCCAGCAGTTTAGGTTTCACAGATACGCAGTATTTT
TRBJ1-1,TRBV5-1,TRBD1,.,CASSLGQGAWTEAFF,TGCGCCAGCAGCCTGGGACAGGGGGCATGGACTGAAGCTTTCTTT
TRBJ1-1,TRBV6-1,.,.,CASSFPGYMNTEAFF,TGTGCCAGCAGTTTCCCGGGATACATGAACACTGAAGCTTTCTTT
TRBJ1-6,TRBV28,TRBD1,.,CASTVGDSGYNSPLHF,TGTGCCAGCACCGTAGGGGACAGCGGTTATAATTCACCCCTCCACTTT
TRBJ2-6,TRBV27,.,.,CASSLGQRKSSGANVLTF,TGTGCCAGCAGCCTCGGACAGCGTAAATCCTCTGGGGCCAACGTCCTGACTTTC
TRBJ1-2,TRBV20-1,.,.,CSASWGRAYGYTF,TGCAGTGCTAGTTGGGGGCGGGCCTATGGCTACACCTTC
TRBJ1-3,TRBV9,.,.,CASSVAPTGRNTIYF,TGTGCCAGCAGCGTAGCTCCGACAGGAAGAAACACCATATATTTT
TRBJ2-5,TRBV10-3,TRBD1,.,CAISEDRVAETQYF,TGTGCCATCAGTGAAGACAGGGTGGCAGAGACCCAGTACTTC
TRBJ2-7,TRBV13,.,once,CASSISPGTGAYEQYF,TGTGCCAGCAGCATAAGTCCCGGGACGGGCGCCTACGAGCAGTACTTC
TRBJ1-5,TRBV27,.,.,CASSSLGAHQPQHF,TGTGCCAGCAGTTCCCTCGGGGCGCATCAGCCCCAGCATTTT
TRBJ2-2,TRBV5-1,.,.,CASSLLGELFF,TGCGCCAGCAGCTTGTTGGGAGAGCTGTTTTTT
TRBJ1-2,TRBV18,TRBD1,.,CASSEGALTNYGYTF,TGTGCCAGCTCGGAGGGGGCTCTTACTAACTATGGCTACACCTTC
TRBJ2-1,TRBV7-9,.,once,CASSLKGRRGSYNEQFF,TGTGCCAGCAGCTTAAAGGGGCGGAGGGGATCCTACAATGAGCAGTTCTTC
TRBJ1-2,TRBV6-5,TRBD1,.,CASSSTGYGYTF,TGTGCCAGCAGTTCGACAGGGTATGGCTACACCTTC
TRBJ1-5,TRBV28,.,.,CASTSTQGFNQPQHF,TGTGCCAGCACCTCAACCCAGGGATTCAATCAGCCCCAGCATTTT
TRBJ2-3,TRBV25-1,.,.,CASRTSTDTQYF,TGTGCCAGCCGAACCAGCACAGATACGCAGTATTTT
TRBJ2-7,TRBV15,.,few,CATSRDRREQYF,TGTGCCACCAGCAGGGACCGTCGAGAGCAGTACTTC
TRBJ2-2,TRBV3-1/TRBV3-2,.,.,CASSQRGTTGELFF,TGTGCCAGCAGCCAACGGGGAACGACCGGGGAGCTGTTTTTT
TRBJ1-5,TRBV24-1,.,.,CATSDLDSNQPQHF,TGTGCCACCAGTGACCTGGACAGTAATCAGCCCCAGCATTTT
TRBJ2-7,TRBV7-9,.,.,CASSLALDRSYYEQYF,TGTGCCAGCAGCCTAGCCCTTGACAGGAGCTACTACGAGCAGTACTTC
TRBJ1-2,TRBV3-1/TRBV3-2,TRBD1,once,CASSHAGQGLSSNYGYTF,TGTGCCAGCAGCCACGCCGGACAGGGACTTTCGTCTAACTATGGCTACACCTTC
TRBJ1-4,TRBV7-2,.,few,CASSLGPRTTNEKLFF,TGTGCCAGCAGCTTAGGCCCCAGGACAACTAATGAAAAACTGTTTTTT
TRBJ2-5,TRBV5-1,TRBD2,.,CASSLGLGLADQETQYF,TGCGCCAGCAGCTTGGGTTTGGGACTAGCGGATCAAGAGACCCAGTACTTC
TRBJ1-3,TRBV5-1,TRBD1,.,CASSLTGERNTIYF,TGCGCCAGCAGCTTGACAGGGGAGAGAAACACCATATATTTT
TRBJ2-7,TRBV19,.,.,CASSTQGRYEQYF,TGTGCCAGTAGTACACAGGGCCGGTACGAGCAGTACTTC
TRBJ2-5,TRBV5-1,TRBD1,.,CASSMGQGKGETQYF,TGCGCCAGCAGCATGGGACAGGGAAAAGGGGAGACCCAGTACTTC
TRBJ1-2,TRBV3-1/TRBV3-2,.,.,CASSQGTVNYGYTF,TGTGCCAGCAGCCAAGGGACGGTTAACTATGGCTACACCTTC
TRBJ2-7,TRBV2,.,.,CASSPRDPTGEQYF,TGTGCCAGCAGTCCCCGGGACCCTACGGGAGAGCAGTACTTC
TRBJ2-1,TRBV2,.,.,CASLGPGGEGEQFF,TGTGCCAGCTTAGGGCCAGGCGGGGAAGGTGAGCAGTTCTTC
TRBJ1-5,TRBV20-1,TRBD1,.,CSASNGGTANQPQHF,TGCAGTGCTAGTAATGGGGGGACAGCAAATCAGCCCCAGCATTTT
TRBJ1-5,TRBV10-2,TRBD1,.,CASSSLGTDLSNQPQHF,TGCGCCAGCAGCAGTCTCGGGACAGATCTGTCCAATCAGCCCCAGCATTTT
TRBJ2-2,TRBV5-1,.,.,CASSVGYPNTGELFF,TGCGCCAGCAGCGTAGGCTACCCGAACACCGGGGAGCTGTTTTTT
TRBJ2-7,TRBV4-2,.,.,CASSQAPTLSWDEQYF,TGTGCCAGCAGCCAAGCCCCTACGCTGAGCTGGGACGAGCAGTACTTC
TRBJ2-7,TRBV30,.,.,CAWSGRYEQYF,TGTGCCTGGAGCGGGAGATACGAGCAGTACTTC
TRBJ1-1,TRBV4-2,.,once,CASSQDRSENTEAFF,TGTGCCAGCAGCCAAGACCGATCCGAGAACACTGAAGCTTTCTTT
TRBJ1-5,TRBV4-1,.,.,CASSQDSDLPQHF,TGCGCCAGCAGCCAAGATTCCGACCTTCCCCAGCATTTT
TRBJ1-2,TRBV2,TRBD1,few,CASRGQGPYGYTF,TGTGCCAGCAGGGGACAGGGTCCCTATGGCTACACCTTC
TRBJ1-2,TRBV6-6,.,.,CASSYTFSGGYGYTF,TGTGCCAGCAGTTACACTTTTTCGGGAGGCTATGGCTACACCTTC
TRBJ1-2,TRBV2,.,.,CASSWATGNYGYTF,TGTGCCAGCTCCTGGGCCACAGGCAACTATGGCTACACCTTC
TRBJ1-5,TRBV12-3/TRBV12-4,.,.,CASSLIGPQHF,TGTGCCAGCAGTTTAATTGGGCCCCAGCATTTT
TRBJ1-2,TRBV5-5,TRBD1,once,CASSRDRSPNVHYGYTF,TGTGCCAGCAGCCGGGACAGAAGCCCGAATGTGCACTATGGCTACACCTTC
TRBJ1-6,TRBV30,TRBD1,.,CAWGQGSSPLHF,TGTGCCTGGGGACAGGGAAGTTCACCCCTCCACTTT